This TCR beta chain comes out of a study of siplizumab effects on memory and regulatory T cells (dated by TCRdb to about 2019). About the study as a whole: The study looked at the effect of siplizumab, an anti-CD2 antibody, on alloreactive T-cell subsets in allogeneic mixed lymphocyte reactions made from human PBMCs.

TCRbeta CDR3 sequencing was performed on sorted unstimulated T cells and on proliferating T cells recovered from mixed lymphocyte reactions. Fresh whole blood from ten HLA-typed healthy donors was used as the source from which PBMCs were isolated. Libraries were built with the immunoSEQ multiplex PCR assay. The deep sequencing platform assayed about 10^5 TCR templates per sample. Genomic DNA extracted from sorted T cells was the material used for TCRbeta CDR3 sequencing. On the study's bioinformatics: Clonal analysis of TCRbeta CDR3 data was done in the R programming language. Alloreactive CD4+ and CD8+ clones were identified by comparing unstimulated samples to CFSE-low samples taken after the reaction. Regulatory or non-regulatory origin of alloreactive CD4+ clones was assigned by matching sequences to the sorted unstimulated Treg and non-Treg repertoires. Drawn from immuneACCESS, this table holds only the in-frame rearrangements with V and J called that TCRdb kept. Clones are partly lost; checked studies trace under half to an unresolved V gene and leave the rest unexplained. Clone size and the V and J calls come from that table; the DNA yielded D and trimming. In all, the sample holds over 100,000 clones, and roughly nine tenths of those were seen once. The ten largest clones represent more than 0.95% of the sample.

Notes on this clone: Its antigen specificity is not known. It has no much larger one-base neighbor in the sample; base qualities were not kept.

The germline V gene gives CDR1 as SNHLY and CDR2 as FYNNEI. The V and J ends are trimmed by 4 bases and 3 bases, leaving 10 bases between them. From the cysteine through the phenylalanine, the CDR3 covers 13 amino acids. Only CDR3 DNA is held: 39 bases, read in frame from base 1. The study at large found these results: Among mappable alloreactive CD4+ clones, the Treg-derived fraction averaged approximately 69% with siplizumab versus approximately 27% in control reactions. Siplizumab significantly lowered the cumulative frequency of alloreactive sequences that could be traced to unstimulated CD4+ memory T cells. About 75-97% of proliferating CD4+ or CD8+ clones could not be given a naive or memory phenotype. Sequences below about 10^-5 frequency were poorly captured, so only a minor fraction of alloreactive clones could be mapped to unstimulated subsets. No functional confirmation was obtained for the suppressive function of proliferating Tregs from siplizumab cultures. Unstimulated naive T cells appeared to be more diverse than memory T cells, and naive cells seemed to make a substantial contribution to the alloresponse.

This TCR was sampled from a human donor in good health. The sequence is built from TRBV2 and TRBJ2-7; TRBD1 is a possible D gene, resting on 5 matching bases. Material for sequencing was CD4+ T cells sorted from blood. The CDR3 reads CASSGGRNYEQYF. The nucleotide sequence reads as follows: TGTGCCAGCAGTGGGGGCAGAAACTACGAGCAGTACTTC.